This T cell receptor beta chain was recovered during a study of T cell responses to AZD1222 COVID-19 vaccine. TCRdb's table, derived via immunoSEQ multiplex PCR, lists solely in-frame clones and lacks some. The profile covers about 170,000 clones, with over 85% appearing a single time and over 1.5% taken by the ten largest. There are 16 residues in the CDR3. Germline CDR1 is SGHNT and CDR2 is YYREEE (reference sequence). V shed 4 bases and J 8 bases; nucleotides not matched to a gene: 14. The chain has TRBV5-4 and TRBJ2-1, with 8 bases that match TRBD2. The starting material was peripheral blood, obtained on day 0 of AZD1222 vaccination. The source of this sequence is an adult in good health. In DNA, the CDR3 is TGTGCCAGCAGCCCTCATGCGACTAGCGTAGACCATGAGCAGTTCTTC. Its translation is CASSPHATSVDHEQFF.